This TCR beta chain was recovered during a study of blood T cell repertoires in COVID-19. Turning to the study itself: Samples of COVID-19 (acute and convalescent) were obtained from the United States, Italy and Spain. Sources were T cells, B-cell-depleted T cells, or PBMCs; the material itself was cDNA or gDNA.

As handled by the study authors: Estimation of nucleated cell counts was performed using reference gene primer amplification. TCRdb's table, derived via immunoSEQ multiplex PCR, lists solely in-frame clones and lacks some. For V, J and clone size, that table is used; D and trimming come from the DNA. The table has fewer than 300,000 clones, roughly 80% seen once; the top ten hold 8.5% to 9.5%. V was trimmed by 3 bases and J by 4 bases, leaving 9 bases between them. CDR3 length: 13 amino acids. The germline gives CDR1 GTSNPN, CDR2 SVGIG (reference sequence). This receptor was identified in a woman in her 50s who had recovered from COVID-19. Sequencing input: peripheral blood. This sequence joins TRBV30 and TRBJ1-4; D possibly corresponds to TRBD1 (5 bases). DNA for the CDR3: TGTGCCTGGAGGGTCAGGGATAATGAAAAACTGTTTTTT. Amino acids: CAWRVRDNEKLFF.